This T cell receptor (beta chain) was identified in a study of blood T cell repertoires in COVID-19. TCRdb's copy holds only in-frame clones and misses some; the assay was immunoSEQ multiplex PCR. In the table there are about 180,000 clones, over 75% of which are singletons. V gave up 2 bases and J gave up 6 bases; unmatched junction bases: 5. The CDR3 runs 13 residues. Germline V gives CDR1 GTSNPN, CDR2 SVGIG (reference sequence). The TCR originated in a woman aged 45-65 years who had recovered from COVID-19. The sequenced material came from PBMCs or T cells enriched from blood (not recorded which). V and J are TRBV30 and TRBJ1-1; TRBD1 matches 8 bases. CDR3 sequence: CAWSPQGAPEAFF. CDR3 DNA sequence: TGTGCCTGGAGTCCCCAGGGGGCCCCTGAAGCTTTCTTT.